These 4 T cell receptor beta chains originate from one sample sequenced in a study of shared clonotypes between healthy human individuals. Clones were sequenced by immunoSEQ multiplex PCR, and TCRdb holds only the in-frame ones, with some missing. The sample includes more than 2 million clones, about 95% of them seen just once. The naive CD8 population came from CD45RO-negative cells selected for CCR7, without terminally differentiated effector memory CD45RA+ cells. Sequencing used naive CD8+ T cells sorted from blood. These receptor sequences come from a man aged 18 to 30 in good health.

The chain joins TRBV7-2 to TRBJ2-7, with D hard to call. CDR1 is SGHTA and CDR2 is FQGNSA in the germline V gene. V was pared by 0 bases and J by 5 bases, with 5 bases between. CDR3 length: 12 residues. The CDR3 DNA reads TGTGCCAGCAGCTTAGCTGGCCACGAGCAGTACTTC. This codes for CASSLAGHEQYF.

This clone was picked up one time. The J gene is TRBJ1-6, the V gene TRBV4-1; D might be TRBD1 (5 bases). From germline, CDR1 is MGHRA and CDR2 YSYEKL. Trimming removed 3 bases at V and 0 bases at J, with 15 bases between. The CDR3 runs 18 residues. Written as DNA, the CDR3 is TGCGCCAGCAGCCAGGCTCATCAGGGAGGCTCCTATAATTCACCCCTCCACTTT. Translating gives CASSQAHQGGSYNSPLHF.

The chain links TRBV7-8 to TRBJ2-3; perhaps TRBD1 as D (5 bases). V dropped 5 bases and J dropped 4 bases, with 13 bases sitting between them. The CDR3 sequence is 14 residues long. Looked up from germline, CDR1 is SGHVS and CDR2 is FQNEAQ. This CDR3 is CASSPTQGADTQYF. CDR3 in DNA: TGTGCCAGCAGCCCAACGCAGGGCGCAGATACGCAGTATTTT.

CDR3 nucleotide sequence: TGTGCCAGCAGTTTAGAGGCAGGGGGCGTCTACGAGCAGTACTTC. Translated, it gives CASSLEAGGVYEQYF. The V call is TRBV28, the J call TRBJ2-7, with 8 bases matching TRBD1. The CDR3 is 15 residues long. Germline-derived CDR1 and CDR2 are MDHEN and SYDVKM. Unmatched junction bases numbered 6, after V lost 2 bases and J lost 3 bases.